This TCR beta chain comes out of a study of OX40 agonist ivuxolimab in advanced cancers. A remark on this clone: Antigen: not known. The same CDR3 can be traced to other DNA sequences in this sample.

Assay: immunoSEQ multiplex PCR; the TCRdb copy retains only in-frame clones and omits some. The data show about 76,000 clones, with about 88% seen just once and less than 3% held by the top ten. General study points: Low normalized T-cell clonal expansion also characterized some of the nonresponders.

Between the trimmed V and J ends, which lost 1 base and 5 bases, there was a span of 7 bases. Germline CDR1 reads SGDLS; CDR2 reads YYNGEE. CDR3 length: 14 residues. This specimen was CD4+ or CD8+ T cells sorted from blood, taken in a trial of the OX40 agonist ivuxolimab. The V call is TRBV9, the J call TRBJ1-6, with a tentative D call TRBD1 (5 bases). The receptor was derived from an adult with an advanced solid tumor such as melanoma, head and neck, liver or kidney cancer. For the CDR3, the DNA is TGTGCCAGCAGCGTACAGGGCAATAATTCACCCCTCCACTTT. This translates into CASSVQGNNSPLHF. The complete variable domain, with remaining parts taken from reference TRBV9 and TRBJ1-6, reads DSGVTQTPKHLITATGQRVTLRCSPRSGDLSVYWYQQSLDQGLQFLIQYYNGEERAKGNILERFSAQQFPDLHSELNLSSLELGDSALYFCASSVQGNNSPLHFGNGTRLTVT.